This TCR beta chain is drawn from a study of T-cell memory formation after mild COVID-19. The V end lost 5 bases, the J end lost 6 bases, and 7 bases lay between the germline ends. CDR1 is SEHNR, CDR2 FQNEAQ, per germline (reference sequence). The CDR3 runs 11 residues. Constant-segment primers were used for 5'RACE, and the resulting TCR alpha and TCR beta cDNA libraries carried sample barcodes and UMIs. TCRdb re-called the 5' RACE reads through MiXCR, storing one row per CDR3 protein. The sample has under 350,000 distinct CDR3 sequences, 15% to 20% seen once. Study results and limitations: Second-wave clones reaching peak frequency on day 37 lacked confirmed SARS-CoV-2 specificity. Most CD4+ clones that shrank were in CM and EM, while CD8+ ones turned up in EMRA. Clones that shrank (day 15 to 85) were balanced CD4/CD8, whereas later expanders leaned CD4+.

This clonotype was counted a few times. Its antigen is not known. The source material was PBMCs or a T cell subset sorted from them (not recorded which). The chain combines TRBV7-9 with TRBJ1-1; a weak D match, TRBD1 (5 bases). This TCR was sampled from a young man who had mild COVID-19 (a few samples of this study predate the infection). Cell type and time point are not known. The chain's CDR3 is CASSGGSEAFF. The CDR3 nucleotides read TGTGCCAGCAGCGGGGGGTCTGAAGCTTTCTTT.